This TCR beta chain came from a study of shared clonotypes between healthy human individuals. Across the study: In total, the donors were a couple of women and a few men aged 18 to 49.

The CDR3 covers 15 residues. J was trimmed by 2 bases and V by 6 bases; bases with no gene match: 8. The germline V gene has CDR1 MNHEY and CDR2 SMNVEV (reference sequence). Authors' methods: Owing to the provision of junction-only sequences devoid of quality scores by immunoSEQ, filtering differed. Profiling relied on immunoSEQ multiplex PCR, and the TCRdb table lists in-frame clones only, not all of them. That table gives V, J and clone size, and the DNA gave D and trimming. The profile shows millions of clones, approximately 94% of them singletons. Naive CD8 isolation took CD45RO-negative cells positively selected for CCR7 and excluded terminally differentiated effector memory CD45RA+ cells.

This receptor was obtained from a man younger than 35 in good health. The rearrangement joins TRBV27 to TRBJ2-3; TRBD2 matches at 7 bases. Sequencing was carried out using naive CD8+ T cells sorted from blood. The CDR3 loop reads CASSPEGGITDTQYF. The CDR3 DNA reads TGTGCCAGCAGCCCGGAGGGAGGGATCACAGATACGCAGTATTTT.